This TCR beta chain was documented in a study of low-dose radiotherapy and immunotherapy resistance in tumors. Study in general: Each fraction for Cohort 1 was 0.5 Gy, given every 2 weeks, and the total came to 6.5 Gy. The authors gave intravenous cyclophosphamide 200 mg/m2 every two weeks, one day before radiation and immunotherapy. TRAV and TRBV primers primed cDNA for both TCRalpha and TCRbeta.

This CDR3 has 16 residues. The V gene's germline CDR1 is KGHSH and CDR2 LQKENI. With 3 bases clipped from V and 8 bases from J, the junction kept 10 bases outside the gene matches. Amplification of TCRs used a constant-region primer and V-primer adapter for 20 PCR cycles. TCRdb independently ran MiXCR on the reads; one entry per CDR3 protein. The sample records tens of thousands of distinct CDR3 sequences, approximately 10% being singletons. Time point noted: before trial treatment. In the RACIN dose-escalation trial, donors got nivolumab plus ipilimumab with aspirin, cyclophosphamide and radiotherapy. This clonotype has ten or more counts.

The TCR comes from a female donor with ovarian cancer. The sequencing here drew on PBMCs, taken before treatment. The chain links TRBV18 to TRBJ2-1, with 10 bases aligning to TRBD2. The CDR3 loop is CASSPVAAGGPHEQFF. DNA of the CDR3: TGTGCCAGCTCACCCGTGGCAGCGGGAGGGCCTCATGAGCAGTTCTTC.